This is a list of T cell receptor beta chains from one sample in a study of blood T cell repertoires in COVID-19. Profiling relied on immunoSEQ multiplex PCR, and the TCRdb table lists in-frame clones only, not all of them. The repertoire includes about 270,000 clones, roughly 93% of them detected once, and about 2% sits in the top ten. Specimen: PBMCs or T cells enriched from blood (not recorded which). These receptors came from a woman aged 40 to 49 with acute COVID-19. CDR3s leave out the opening cysteine and the closing phenylalanine or tryptophan.

TRBV18	TRBJ2-3	ASSPGGHKGDTQY
TRBV29-1	TRBJ2-2	SVDHPGLAGPGELF
TRBV15	TRBJ2-5	ATSSQRTGGRQETQY
TRBV30	TRBJ1-1	AWSVWRGSEAF
TRBV7-9	TRBJ2-1	ASSSPTGGNEQF
TRBV4-1	TRBJ1-1	ASSQVWTANTEAF
TRBV4-2	TRBJ1-2	ASSQEVDTTRYGYT
TRBV5-1	TRBJ2-2	ASRVSGSSELF
TRBV20-1	TRBJ2-3	SASPGLGTDTQY
TRBV5-1	TRBJ2-7	ASSPALAYEQY
TRBV7-6	TRBJ1-5	ASSPYRGDQPQH
TRBV24-1	TRBJ1-2	ATSDRQAYGYT
TRBV18	TRBJ2-5	ASSPGQGETQY
TRBV9	TRBJ2-2	ASSVGLAGNTGELF
TRBV7-3	TRBJ2-1	ASSERDRGLSEQF